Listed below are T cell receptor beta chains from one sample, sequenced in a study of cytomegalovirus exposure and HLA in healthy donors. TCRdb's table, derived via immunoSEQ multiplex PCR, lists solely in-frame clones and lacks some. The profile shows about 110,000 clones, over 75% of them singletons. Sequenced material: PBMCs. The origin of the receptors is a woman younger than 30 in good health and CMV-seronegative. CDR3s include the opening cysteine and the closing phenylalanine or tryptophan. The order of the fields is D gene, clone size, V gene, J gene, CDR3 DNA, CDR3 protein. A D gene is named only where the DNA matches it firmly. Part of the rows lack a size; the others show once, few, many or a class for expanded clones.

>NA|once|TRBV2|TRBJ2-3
TGTGCCAGCAGCCCCAGGACAGTAAGCACGCAGTATTTT
CASSPRTVSTQYF
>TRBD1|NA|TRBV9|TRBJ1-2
TGTGCCAGCAACCTCGGGACAGGGATCTCTGGCTACACCTTC
CASNLGTGISGYTF
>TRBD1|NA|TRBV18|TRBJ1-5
TGTGCCAGCTCCGTCACAGGGGGCAATCAGCCCCAGCATTTT
CASSVTGGNQPQHF
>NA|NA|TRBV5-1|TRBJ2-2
TGCGCCAGCAGCTCGGAATTTGGGACTGCCGGGAACACCGGGGAGCTGTTTTTT
CASSSEFGTAGNTGELFF
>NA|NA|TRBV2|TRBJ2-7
TGTGCCAGCAGAATGACAGCTTACGAGCAGTACTTC
CASRMTAYEQYF
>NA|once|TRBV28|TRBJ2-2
TGTGCCAGCGGTAGGGGGGGCTACACCGGGGAGCTGTTTTTT
CASGRGGYTGELFF
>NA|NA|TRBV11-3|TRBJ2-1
TGTGCCAGCAGCAACAGGGAGAGCTCCTACAATGAGCAGTTCTTC
CASSNRESSYNEQFF
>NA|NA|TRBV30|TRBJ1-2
TGTGCCTGGAGAGGCAGGGAGGGAGCTAACTATGGCTACACCTTC
CAWRGREGANYGYTF
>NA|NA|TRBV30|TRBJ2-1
TGTGCCTGGAGTGGGAGGGCAGCGTCCGTTCCCCACAATGAGCAGTTCTTC
CAWSGRAASVPHNEQFF
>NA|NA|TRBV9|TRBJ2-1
TGTGCCACCGGGGTGGGTGCTAACAATGAGCAGTTCTTC
CATGVGANNEQFF
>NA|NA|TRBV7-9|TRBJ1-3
TGTGCCAGCAGCCACAGCCCTAACAGAGGAAACACCATATATTTT
CASSHSPNRGNTIYF
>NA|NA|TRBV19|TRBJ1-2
TGTGCCAGTAGTATAGAAGCCAGGACATATGGCTACACCTTC
CASSIEARTYGYTF
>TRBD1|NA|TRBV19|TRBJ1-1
TGTGCCAGTAGTCCCCCCCTTACAGGGGCTGAGAAAGCTTTCTTT
CASSPPLTGAEKAFF
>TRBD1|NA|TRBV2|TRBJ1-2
TGTGCCAGCAGTGAACAGCCAGGGGGAGACTATGGCTACACCTTC
CASSEQPGGDYGYTF
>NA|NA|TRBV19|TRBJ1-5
TGTGCCAGTAGACCGACAGCTTATAGCAATCAGCCCCAGCATTTT
CASRPTAYSNQPQHF
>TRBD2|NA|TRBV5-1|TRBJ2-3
TGCGCCAGCAGCTTGGGACTAGCGGGGGGTTCCACAGATACGCAGTATTTT
CASSLGLAGGSTDTQYF
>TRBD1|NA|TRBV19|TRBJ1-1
TGTGCCAGTAGTCTCGGGACAGGTAACACTGAAGCTTTCTTT
CASSLGTGNTEAFF
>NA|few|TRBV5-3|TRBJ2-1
TGTGCCAGAAGCTTGATCAGGGGACAAAACAATGAGCAGTTCTTC
CARSLIRGQNNEQFF
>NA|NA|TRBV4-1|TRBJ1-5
TGCGCCAGCAGCCGCTCTTCTGCAGGGATAGATCAGCCCCAGCATTTT
CASSRSSAGIDQPQHF
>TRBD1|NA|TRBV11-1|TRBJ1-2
TGTGCCAGCACCCTTGATGGGCAGGGGGCTAACTATGGCTACACCTTC
CASTLDGQGANYGYTF
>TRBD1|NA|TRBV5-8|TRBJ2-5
TGTGCCAGCAGCTCCGGGACAGGGTGGGAGACCCAGTACTTC
CASSSGTGWETQYF
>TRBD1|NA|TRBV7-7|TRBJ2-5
TGTGCCAGCAGCTTGGGGGACAGGGGAGGACAAGAGACCCAGTACTTC
CASSLGDRGGQETQYF
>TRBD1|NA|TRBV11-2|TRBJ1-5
TGTGCCAGCAGCTTGACAGGGTATGGCAATCAGCCCCAGCATTTT
CASSLTGYGNQPQHF
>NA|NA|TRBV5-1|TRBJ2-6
TGCGCCAGCAGGGAGTCTGGGGCCAACGTCCTGACTTTC
CASRESGANVLTF
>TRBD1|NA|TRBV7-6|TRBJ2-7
TGTGCCAGCAGCTTAGGGACAGGTTCCTACGAGCAGTACTTC
CASSLGTGSYEQYF
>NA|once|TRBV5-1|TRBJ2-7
TGCGCCAGCAGCCCAGGATCCCCCTACGAGCAGTACTTC
CASSPGSPYEQYF
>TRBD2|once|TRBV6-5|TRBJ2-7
TGTGCCAGCAGTTATGTGAGCGGGGGGGGGAGGAACGAGCAGTACTTC
CASSYVSGGGRNEQYF
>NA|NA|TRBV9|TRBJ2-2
TGTGCCAGCAGCGTTAGGGGCCCGGGCACCGGGGAGCTGTTTTTT
CASSVRGPGTGELFF
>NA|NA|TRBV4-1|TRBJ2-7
TGCGCCAGCAGCCATAATACGGGATCCTACTACGAGCAGTACTTC
CASSHNTGSYYEQYF
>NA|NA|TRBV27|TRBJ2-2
TGTGCCAGCGAACAGGGTTTTGGCACCGGGGAGCTGTTTTTT
CASEQGFGTGELFF
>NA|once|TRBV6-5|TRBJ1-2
TGTGCCACCATAAAACGGGTCCCCTTTGGGTATGGCTACACCTTC
CATIKRVPFGYGYTF
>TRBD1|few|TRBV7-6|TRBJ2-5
TGTGCCAGCAGCCTCATGACAGGGCTGCAAGAGACCCAGTACTTC
CASSLMTGLQETQYF
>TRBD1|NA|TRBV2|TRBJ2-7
TGTGCCAGTCGACAGGGGGCGACGTCCTGGTCAGGCGAGCAGTACTTC
CASRQGATSWSGEQYF
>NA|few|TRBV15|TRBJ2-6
TGTGCCACCAGCAGTCAGGGCTCTGGGGCCAACGTCCTGACTTTC
CATSSQGSGANVLTF
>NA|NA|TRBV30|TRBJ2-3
TGTGCCTGGAGTTCCCTAGGTAAAAGCACAGATACGCAGTATTTT
CAWSSLGKSTDTQYF
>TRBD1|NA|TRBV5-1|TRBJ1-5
TGCGCCAGCAGCTTGGAGGGACAGTTCAATCAGCCCCAGCATTTT
CASSLEGQFNQPQHF
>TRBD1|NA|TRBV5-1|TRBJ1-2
TGCGCCAGCAGCTCCTTTCTATTTACGGGGACAGGCAGGAATGGCTACACCTTC
CASSSFLFTGTGRNGYTF
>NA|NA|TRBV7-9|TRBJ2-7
TGTGCCAGCAGAAGCGGTAAAATTAGCTCCTACGAGCAGTACTTC
CASRSGKISSYEQYF
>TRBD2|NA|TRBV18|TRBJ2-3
TGTGCCAGCTCCCCCCAGCTGGGGGAGGGAGGAGATACGCAGTATTTT
CASSPQLGEGGDTQYF
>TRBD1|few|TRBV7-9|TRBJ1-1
TGTGCCAGCAGCTTACAGGGGGCGAACACTGAAGCTTTCTTT
CASSLQGANTEAFF
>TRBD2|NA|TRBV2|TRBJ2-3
TGTGCCAGCACGAGGAGTAGCGGGGGGTCAGATACGCAGTATTTT
CASTRSSGGSDTQYF
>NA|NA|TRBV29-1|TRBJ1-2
TGCAGCGTGAAAAGGGCAGGGAAGGACTATGGCTACACCTTC
CSVKRAGKDYGYTF
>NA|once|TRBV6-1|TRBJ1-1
TGTGCCAGCAGTGAAGTAGAGGCCCGCCGAGCTTTCTTT
CASSEVEARRAFF
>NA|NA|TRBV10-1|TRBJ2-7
TGCGCCAGCAGTGGTCGGAGGCAGTTCTCCTACGAGCAGTACTTC
CASSGRRQFSYEQYF
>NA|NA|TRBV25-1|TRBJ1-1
TGTGCCAGCAGTCCAACCGGAGGGACTGAAGCTTTCTTT
CASSPTGGTEAFF
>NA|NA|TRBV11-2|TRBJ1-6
TGTGCCAGCAGTTCCCCACAGGATTGGTCACCCCTCCACTTT
CASSSPQDWSPLHF
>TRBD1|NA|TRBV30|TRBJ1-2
TGTGCCCGCGCTATCCATAGCTACGACAGGGGGCATGGTATCAACTATGGCTACACCTTC
CARAIHSYDRGHGINYGYTF
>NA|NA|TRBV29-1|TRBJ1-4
TGCAGCGTTGAGAGGCACCGGACTAATGAAAAACTGTTTTTT
CSVERHRTNEKLFF
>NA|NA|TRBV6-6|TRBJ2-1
TGTGCCAGCAAAGGCGGCAATGAGCAGTTCTTC
CASKGGNEQFF
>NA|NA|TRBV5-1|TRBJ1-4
TGCGCCAGCAGCTTGTCCCTATACGAAAAACTGTTTTTT
CASSLSLYEKLFF
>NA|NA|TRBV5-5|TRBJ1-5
TGTGCCAGCAGCCATGACAACAATCAGCCCCAGCATTTT
CASSHDNNQPQHF
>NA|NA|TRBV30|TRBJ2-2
TGTGCCCGGGGACAACCGAACACCGGGGAGCTGTTTTTT
CARGQPNTGELFF
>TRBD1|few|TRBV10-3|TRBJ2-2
TGTGCCATCAGTGAGGGACAGGGAGATACCGGGGAGCTGTTTTTT
CAISEGQGDTGELFF